The rows below give T cell receptor beta chains drawn from one sample of a study of identical twins. Each CDR3 protein gets one entry after TCRdb re-called the 5' RACE reads with MiXCR. The data contain about 150,000 distinct CDR3 sequences, roughly 3.2% of them singletons. The sample comprised memory T cells sorted from blood. The receptors derive from a man younger than 35 in good health. The CDR3 runs from the conserved cysteine through the conserved F or W. D genes are given only for firm matches. Part of the rows lack a size; the others show once, few, many or a class for expanded clones.

d_gene	j_gene	abundance	v_gene	CDR3aa	CDR3nt
.	TRBJ2-1	many	TRBV28	CASSLSPLERSILNEQFF	TGTGCCAGCAGTTTATCACCTTTGGAGCGCTCAATTCTCAATGAGCAGTTCTTC
.	TRBJ2-1	many	TRBV7-8	CASSDPSVGAGWNEQFF	TGTGCCAGCAGCGATCCCTCGGTGGGAGCCGGTTGGAATGAGCAGTTCTTC
TRBD2	TRBJ2-2	many	TRBV10-3	CAISPTSGRGTGELFF	TGTGCCATCAGTCCTACTAGCGGGAGAGGCACCGGGGAGCTGTTTTTT
TRBD1	TRBJ2-1	many	TRBV29-1	CSSGTGGLYNEQFF	TGCAGCTCCGGGACAGGGGGCCTCTACAATGAGCAGTTCTTC
TRBD2	TRBJ2-1	many	TRBV5-1	CASSQPGGTYNEQFF	TGCGCCAGCAGCCAACCCGGGGGGACCTACAATGAGCAGTTCTTC
.	TRBJ1-2	many	TRBV5-1	CASSLAVLNLSGYGYTF	TGCGCCAGCAGCTTGGCAGTCTTGAATCTCTCGGGCTATGGCTACACCTTC
TRBD1	TRBJ2-2	many	TRBV12-5	CASGSSGTGKTGELFF	TGTGCTAGTGGTTCTTCCGGGACAGGGAAAACCGGGGAGCTGTTTTTT
.	TRBJ2-5	.	TRBV20-1	CSANSGEETQYF	TGCAGTGCTAATTCCGGGGAAGAGACCCAGTACTTC
.	TRBJ2-7	many	TRBV29-1	CSVENREGQYF	TGCAGCGTTGAAAACAGGGAAGGGCAGTACTTC
.	TRBJ2-3	many	TRBV10-3	CAISEQGEDTQYF	TGTGCCATCAGTGAACAGGGTGAAGATACGCAGTATTTT
TRBD2	TRBJ2-3	.	TRBV5-1	CASSGEVASGRARTQYF	TGCGCCAGCAGCGGGGAGGTGGCTAGCGGGAGGGCCCGTACGCAGTATTTT
.	TRBJ1-5	many	TRBV29-1	CSVLEGGPQHF	TGCAGCGTTTTGGAGGGTGGGCCCCAGCATTTT
TRBD1	TRBJ2-5	many	TRBV15	CATSRNRGQETQYF	TGTGCCACCAGCCGAAACAGGGGGCAAGAGACCCAGTACTTC
.	TRBJ1-1	many	TRBV7-2	CASSWGHLGTEAFF	TGTGCCAGCAGCTGGGGACACCTGGGGACTGAAGCTTTCTTT
TRBD1	TRBJ2-7	many	TRBV20-1	CSARKGQGSSFYEQYF	TGCAGTGCTAGAAAGGGACAGGGCTCCTCCTTCTACGAGCAGTACTTC
.	TRBJ1-5	.	TRBV12-3/TRBV12-4	CASSPNANQPQHF	TGTGCCAGCAGCCCGAATGCGAATCAGCCCCAGCATTTT
TRBD1	TRBJ2-1	few	TRBV19	CASSSLGTGLYNEQFF	TGTGCCAGTAGTTCCCTGGGGACAGGGTTGTATAATGAGCAGTTCTTC
TRBD1	TRBJ2-7	many	TRBV20-1	CSARDPGTGAFVYEQYF	TGCAGTGCTAGAGATCCCGGGACAGGGGCCTTCGTCTACGAGCAGTACTTC
.	TRBJ2-3	many	TRBV5-1	CASSPGGGLDTQYF	TGCGCCAGCAGCCCTGGCGGCGGATTAGATACGCAGTATTTT
.	TRBJ1-5	many	TRBV21-1	CASSKEQTSNQPQHF	TGTGCCAGCAGCAAGGAACAAACTAGCAATCAGCCCCAGCATTTT
.	TRBJ2-1	many	TRBV25-1	CASSDPVSPGGLAQFF	TGTGCCAGCAGTGACCCCGTATCCCCCGGGGGGCTGGCCCAGTTCTTC
TRBD2	TRBJ2-2	.	TRBV30	CACHVGAGGPAGELFF	TGTGCCTGCCATGTCGGAGCGGGAGGGCCGGCCGGGGAGCTGTTTTTT
.	TRBJ2-1	many	TRBV5-1	CASSPAGQHNEQFF	TGCGCCAGCAGCCCTGCGGGACAGCACAATGAGCAGTTCTTC
TRBD2	TRBJ2-2	many	TRBV5-4	CASSLREGTGELFF	TGTGCCAGCAGCTTGCGGGAGGGGACCGGGGAGCTGTTTTTT
.	TRBJ1-1	many	TRBV5-1	CASSLIPGTEAFF	TGCGCCAGCAGCTTAATTCCCGGGACTGAAGCTTTCTTT
.	TRBJ2-7	many	TRBV27	CASSLWANSYEQYF	TGTGCCAGCAGTTTATGGGCGAATTCCTACGAGCAGTACTTC
.	TRBJ1-1	many	TRBV7-8	CASSLYGRMNTEAFF	TGTGCCAGCAGCTTATACGGCAGAATGAACACTGAAGCTTTCTTT
.	TRBJ1-1	many	TRBV5-5	CASSLSTGTNTEAFF	TGTGCCAGCAGCTTGTCGACAGGAACTAACACTGAAGCTTTCTTT
.	TRBJ2-1	many	TRBV7-9	CASSSRYESYNEQFF	TGTGCCAGCAGCTCGAGGTATGAGTCCTACAATGAGCAGTTCTTC
.	TRBJ1-6	many	TRBV4-3	CASSQESTVYSPLHF	TGCGCCAGCAGCCAAGAATCCACCGTTTATTCACCCCTCCACTTT
TRBD1	TRBJ1-2	many	TRBV12-3/TRBV12-4	CASSRPGQGYGYTF	TGTGCCAGCAGCCGCCCGGGACAGGGGTATGGCTACACCTTC
TRBD2	TRBJ2-1	many	TRBV5-6	CASSLASGRANEQFF	TGTGCCAGCAGCTTGGCCAGCGGGAGGGCCAATGAGCAGTTCTTC
.	TRBJ2-3	many	TRBV11-1	CASSLGGSPDTQYF	TGTGCCAGCAGCTTAGGGGGGAGTCCAGATACGCAGTATTTT
TRBD2	TRBJ2-2	many	TRBV5-1	CASRRLAENTGELFF	TGCGCCAGCCGCAGACTAGCGGAGAACACCGGGGAGCTGTTTTTT
TRBD1	TRBJ1-2	many	TRBV5-1	CASSPGTGETYGYTF	TGCGCCAGCAGCCCAGGGACAGGGGAGACCTATGGCTACACCTTC
TRBD1	TRBJ2-1	many	TRBV13	CASSLEGPGTGIYNEQFF	TGTGCCAGCAGCTTAGAGGGCCCCGGGACAGGGATCTACAATGAGCAGTTCTTC
TRBD2	TRBJ2-3	many	TRBV12-3/TRBV12-4	CASSVASGRVDTQYF	TGTGCCAGCAGTGTCGCTAGCGGGAGGGTTGATACGCAGTATTTT
.	TRBJ2-1	many	TRBV7-3	CASSPGARVFNEQFF	TGTGCCAGCAGCCCAGGGGCTAGAGTATTCAATGAGCAGTTCTTC
.	TRBJ2-2	many	TRBV6-2/TRBV6-3	CASSYQRELFF	TGTGCCAGCAGTTATCAGAGGGAGCTGTTTTTT
.	TRBJ1-1	.	TRBV19	CASSISPGILLRSAFF	TGTGCCAGTAGTATCTCGCCAGGGATTCTCCTGAGATCGGCTTTCTTT
.	TRBJ2-1	few	TRBV6-2/TRBV6-3	CASSRLRSTGEQFF	TGTGCCAGCAGTCGACTGCGGTCTACGGGAGAGCAGTTCTTC
.	TRBJ1-2	many	TRBV20-1	CSARDHPLITDIGDLGYGYTF	TGCAGTGCTAGAGATCACCCGCTCATTACGGACATAGGGGATCTGGGATATGGCTACACCTTC
.	TRBJ1-1	many	TRBV12-3/TRBV12-4	CASSKGGTEAFF	TGTGCCAGCAGTAAGGGAGGTACTGAAGCTTTCTTT
TRBD1	TRBJ1-6	many	TRBV20-1	CSARDGTVNSPLHF	TGCAGTGCTAGAGACGGGACAGTCAATTCACCCCTCCACTTT
TRBD1	TRBJ1-2	many	TRBV20-1	CSAPGQDFYGYTF	TGCAGTGCACCGGGACAGGACTTCTATGGCTACACCTTC
.	TRBJ2-3	.	TRBV6-2/TRBV6-3	CPSSYSDTQYF	TGTCCCAGCAGTTATTCAGATACGCAATATTTT
.	TRBJ1-1	few	TRBV6-1	CASLYGGGGSEAFF	TGTGCCAGTCTCTATGGGGGAGGAGGCTCTGAAGCTTTCTTT
TRBD1	TRBJ2-7	many	TRBV7-2	CASSQTGASYEQYF	TGTGCCAGCAGCCAGACAGGGGCGTCCTACGAGCAGTACTTC
.	TRBJ2-2	.	TRBV11-2	CASSLGISGSANTGELFF	TGTGCCAGCAGCTTAGGGATTTCCGGGTCCGCGAACACCGGGGAGCTGTTTTTT
.	TRBJ1-4	few	TRBV18	CASSRGNNEKLFF	TGTGCCAGCTCACGCGGGAATAATGAAAAACTGTTTTTT
.	TRBJ2-2	.	TRBV7-9	CASSPPLRLATTGELFF	TGTGCCAGCAGCCCACCCCTCAGACTCGCTACCACCGGGGAGCTGTTTTTT
.	TRBJ1-2	.	TRBV5-5	CASSIGENYGYTF	TGTGCCAGCAGTATCGGAGAGAACTATGGCTACACCTTC